This T cell receptor beta chain was recorded in a study of T cell responses to AZD1222 COVID-19 vaccine. The CDR3 consists of 14 residues. The V gene end was trimmed by 0 bases and the J gene end by 10 bases; junction bases not matched to a gene: 5. CDR1 and CDR2 from the germline V gene are SGDLS and YYNGEE. Clones were read by immunoSEQ multiplex PCR, and TCRdb kept only the in-frame ones, dropping some. Of approximately 190,000 clones detected, about 93% appear once; the ten largest clones hold roughly 1%. This TCR came from an adult who received the AZD1222 COVID-19 vaccine. J is TRBJ1-5 and V is TRBV9; 9 bases align to TRBD1. The input for sequencing was peripheral blood, taken 28 days after the second AZD1222 dose. The CDR3 DNA reads as TGTGCCAGCAGCGTAGGGACAGGGGAAGGACCCCAGCATTTT. It specifies CASSVGTGEGPQHF.